This T cell receptor (beta chain) derives from a study of control samples from healthy donors and cancer patients. The CDR3 is 15 residues long. V gave up 5 bases and J gave up 3 bases, with 14 bases separating them. The V gene's germline CDR1 is SGHVS and CDR2 FQNEAQ. Profiling relied on immunoSEQ multiplex PCR, and the TCRdb table lists in-frame clones only, not all of them. The table records 200,000 to 250,000 clones, 85% to 95% of them present only once. The sequencing sample was made of blood. The rearrangement joins TRBV7-8 to TRBJ2-1; possibly TRBD2 for D (5 bases). The TCR was taken from a man aged 45-65 years in good health. In DNA form, the CDR3 reads TGTGCCAGCAGCAGTGGACTCCTCCTCTACAATGAGCAGTTCTTC. Translating it yields CASSSGLLLYNEQFF. The variable domain in full, completed from reference TRBV7-8 and TRBJ2-1, reads GAGVSQSPRYKVAKRGQDVALRCDPISGHVSLFWYQQALGQGPEFLTYFQNEAQLDKSGLPSDRFFAERPEGSVSTLKIQRTQQEDSAVYLCASSSGLLLYNEQFFGPGTRLTVL.